These 12 T cell receptor beta chains share one sample of origin, sequenced in a study of cytomegalovirus exposure and HLA in healthy donors. 13 Jbeta primers and 60 Vbeta primers were used for the PCR. Profiling relied on immunoSEQ multiplex PCR, and the TCRdb table lists in-frame clones only, not all of them. In the table there are approximately 220,000 clones, about 80% of which are singletons. The specimen sequenced was PBMCs. The receptors derive from a girl aged 5 to 17 in good health and CMV-seronegative.

The chain joins TRBV30 to TRBJ1-1, with D maybe TRBD1 (5 bases). Germline CDR1 GTSNPN, CDR2 SVGIG (reference sequence). Trimming took off 5 bases at V and 0 bases at J, with 10 bases between the two ends. There are 13 residues in the CDR3. As DNA, the CDR3 is TGTGCCTGGTCTAGGGGCGTGAACACTGAAGCTTTCTTT. Protein product: CAWSRGVNTEAFF.

This clone appeared a single time. This rearrangement joins TRBV9 to TRBJ1-2; 7 positions agree with TRBD1. V was pared by 6 bases and J by 0 bases, with 8 bases of the junction left unmatched. Per the germline V gene, CDR1 is SGDLS and CDR2 is YYNGEE. This CDR3 comprises 15 residues. The CDR3 DNA sequence: TGTGCCAGCACCAAGACCGGACAGGCTAACTATGGCTACACCTTC. Translating gives CASTKTGQANYGYTF.

This clone appeared a few times. The chain couples TRBV10-3 to TRBJ2-2, with D tentatively TRBD2 (5 bases). The CDR3 covers 12 residues. The V end was cut by 6 bases, the J end by 4 bases, with 6 bases between. The V gene's germline CDR1 is ENHRY and CDR2 SYGVKD. CDR3 coding DNA: TGTGCCATCAGGGGGAGCACCGGGGAGCTGTTTTTT. It yields the protein CAIRGSTGELFF.

The chain employs TRBV11-2 and TRBJ2-7; the D is unclear. The CDR3 consists of 14 residues. CDR1 SGHAT and CDR2 FQNNGV come from the germline V gene. Trimming pared 0 bases from V and 7 bases from J, leaving 13 bases between. The CDR3 nucleotides read TGTGCCAGCAGCTTAGATCGTCGGCACGGGGAGCAGTACTTC. It specifies CASSLDRRHGEQYF.

The CDR3 is CASKREAYGYTF. In DNA, the CDR3 is TGTGCCAGCAAGAGGGAGGCCTATGGCTACACCTTC. This rearrangement joins TRBV6-5 to TRBJ1-2; D unresolved. V lost 7 bases to trimming and J lost 4 bases, with 10 bases between them. Germline CDR1 and CDR2: MNHEY and SVGAGI. The CDR3 extends over 12 amino acids.

The sample holds one count of this clone. The chain links TRBV18 to TRBJ1-5, with D possibly being TRBD1 (6 bases). V lost 2 bases to trimming and J lost 1 base, with 21 bases between them. CDR1 and CDR2 from the germline V gene are KGHSH and LQKENI. This CDR3 contains 19 residues. CDR3 DNA sequence: TGTGCCAGCTCACCAATGGGACCGAATCAACAGGGAAGCAATCAGCCCCAGCATTTT. As protein: CASSPMGPNQQGSNQPQHF.

The chain couples TRBV4-1 to TRBJ2-1; 7 nucleotides line up with TRBD2. The length of the CDR3 is 16 residues. The junction had 6 bases not matched to a gene; V was cut back by 2 bases and J by 2 bases. The V gene's germline CDR1 is MGHRA and CDR2 YSYEKL. CDR3 protein: CASSQTGGNPYNEQFF. The CDR3 nucleotides read TGCGCCAGCAGCCAAACCGGGGGGAACCCCTACAATGAGCAGTTCTTC.

This rearrangement joins TRBV28 to TRBJ2-3; D might be TRBD2 (6 bases). Germline assignment: CDR1 MDHEN and CDR2 SYDVKM. The CDR3 consists of 14 residues. The germline V and J ends were trimmed by 7 bases and 4 bases, with 15 bases remaining between them. CDR3 DNA: TGTGCCAGCAACGGGGGTGAGCTACCAGATACGCAGTATTTT. Its protein product is CASNGGELPDTQYF.

V gene TRBV11-2 combines with J gene TRBJ1-1; possible D gene TRBD1, 6 bases. The germline V and J ends were trimmed by 5 bases and 1 base, with 8 bases remaining between them. This CDR3 spans 13 amino acids. Germline assignment: CDR1 SGHAT and CDR2 FQNNGV. The CDR3 nucleotides read TGTGCCAGCAGCAGAGGGGGGAACACTGAAGCTTTCTTT. Translation gives CASSRGGNTEAFF.

This clone was counted a single time. The chain joins TRBV28 to TRBJ1-1; a weak D match, TRBD1 (6 bases). The CDR3 is 16 amino acids. V was pared by 6 bases and J by 1 base, with 18 bases between. CDR1 is MDHEN and CDR2 is SYDVKM in the germline V gene. DNA for the CDR3: TGTGCCAGCAGGTCATTAAGGGGGGGGCAGAACACTGAAGCTTTCTTT. Translating it yields CASRSLRGGQNTEAFF.

CDR3 region: CASRFGDRANQPQHF. The CDR3, as DNA: TGTGCCAGCAGATTTGGGGACAGGGCCAATCAGCCCCAGCATTTT. The rearrangement links TRBV27 to TRBJ1-5, with TRBD1 identical over 9 bases. CDR3 length equals 15 residues. V was pared by 6 bases and J by 3 bases, with 6 bases of the junction left unmatched. Looked up from germline, CDR1 is MNHEY and CDR2 is SMNVEV (reference sequence).

The J gene is TRBJ2-5, the V gene TRBV14; D is unclear. This CDR3 comprises 12 residues. CDR1 and CDR2 from the germline V gene are SGHDN and FVKESK. With 4 bases removed from V and 2 bases from J, the gap between germline ends came to 5 bases. The CDR3 nucleotides read TGTGCCAGCAGCCCGGTTCAAGAGACCCAGTACTTC. This sequence encodes CASSPVQETQYF.